This T cell receptor (beta chain) was recovered during a study of blood T cell repertoires in COVID-19. Background on the study: Spain, Italy and the United States supplied samples that represented acute and convalescent COVID-19. PBMCs, B-cell-depleted T cells, or T cells were the source of the cDNA or gDNA that made up the material.

Generated by immunoSEQ multiplex PCR, the TCRdb table keeps only in-frame clones and is missing some. Altogether roughly 32,000 clones are present, around 85% being singletons, with the ten largest covering 44%. The sequencing input was peripheral blood. This TCR came from a man aged 55 to 70 with active or convalescent COVID-19.

This CDR3 reads CASSLWTGVADTQYF. The CDR3 DNA reads TGTGCCAGCAGTTTATGGACAGGGGTCGCAGATACGCAGTATTTT. The chain recombines TRBV27 with TRBJ2-3; 9 bases are a match to TRBD1. Germline V gives CDR1 MNHEY, CDR2 SMNVEV (reference sequence). The CDR3 consists of 15 residues. J gave up 4 bases and V 1 base, and 3 bases lay outside the gene matches.